This T cell receptor beta chain was captured in a study of T cell changes during pregnancy in multiple sclerosis. This CDR3 has 17 residues. Germline V gives CDR1 SGDLS, CDR2 YYNGEE. The V gene end was trimmed by 3 bases and the J gene end by 5 bases; junction bases not matched to a gene: 7. Clones were read by immunoSEQ multiplex PCR, and TCRdb kept only the in-frame ones, dropping some. The sample contains approximately 45,000 clones, roughly 80% of which appear only once. The chain recombines TRBV9 with TRBJ2-1, with 14 bases aligning to TRBD2. This material consisted of CD4+ T cells from peripheral blood mononuclear cells, taken before pregnancy. This clonotype originated in a female donor with multiple sclerosis, enrolled in a pregnancy study. CDR3 loop: CASSAGTSGSTNNEQFF. CDR3 DNA: TGTGCCAGCAGCGCTGGGACTAGCGGGAGTACAAACAATGAGCAGTTCTTC.